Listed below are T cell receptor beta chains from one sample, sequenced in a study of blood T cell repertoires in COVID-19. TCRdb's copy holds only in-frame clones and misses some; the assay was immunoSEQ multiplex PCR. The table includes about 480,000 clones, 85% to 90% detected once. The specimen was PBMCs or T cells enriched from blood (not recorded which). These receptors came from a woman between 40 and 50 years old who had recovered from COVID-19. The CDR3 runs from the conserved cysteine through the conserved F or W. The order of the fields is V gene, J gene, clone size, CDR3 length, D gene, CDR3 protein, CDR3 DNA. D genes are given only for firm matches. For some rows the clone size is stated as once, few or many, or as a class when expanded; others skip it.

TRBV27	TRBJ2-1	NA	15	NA	CASSLAGNVYNEQFF	TGTGCCAGCAGTTTGGCGGGGAATGTCTACAATGAGCAGTTCTTC
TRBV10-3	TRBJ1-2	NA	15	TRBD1	CAISALGQGYYGYTF	TGTGCCATCAGTGCCCTGGGACAGGGGTACTATGGCTACACCTTC
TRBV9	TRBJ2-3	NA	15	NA	CASSVDRGASDTQYF	TGTGCCAGCAGCGTGGACCGGGGTGCGTCAGATACGCAGTATTTT
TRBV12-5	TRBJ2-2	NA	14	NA	CASGSRVHTGELFF	TGTGCTAGTGGTTCCAGGGTTCACACCGGGGAGCTGTTTTTT
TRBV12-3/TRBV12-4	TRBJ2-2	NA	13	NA	CAGGTPNTGELFF	TGTGCCGGTGGGACACCTAACACCGGGGAGCTGTTTTTT
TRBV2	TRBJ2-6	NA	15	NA	CASSGTLSGANVLTF	TGTGCCAGCAGCGGGACACTCTCTGGGGCCAACGTCCTGACTTTC
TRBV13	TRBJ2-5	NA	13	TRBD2	CASSLGGQETQYF	TGTGCCAGCAGCCTGGGGGGGCAAGAGACCCAGTACTTC
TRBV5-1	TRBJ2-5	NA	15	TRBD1	CASSLGQGYQETQYF	TGCGCCAGCAGCTTGGGACAGGGATACCAAGAGACCCAGTACTTC
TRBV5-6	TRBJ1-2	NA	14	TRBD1	CASSSDRGVYGYTF	TGTGCCAGCAGCTCGGACAGGGGAGTCTATGGCTACACCTTC
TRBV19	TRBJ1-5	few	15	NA	CASSITGEPNQPQHF	TGTGCCAGTAGTATTACAGGCGAGCCGAATCAGCCCCAGCATTTT
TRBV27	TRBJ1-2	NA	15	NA	CASSPSSGGYYGYTF	TGTGCCAGCAGCCCGAGCTCTGGAGGCTACTATGGCTACACCTTC
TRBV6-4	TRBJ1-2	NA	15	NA	CASSDTTEADYGYTF	TGTGCCAGCAGTGACACTACTGAGGCAGACTATGGCTACACCTTC
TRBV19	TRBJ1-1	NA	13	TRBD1	CASSIAGGTEAFF	TGTGCCAGTAGTATAGCAGGGGGGACTGAAGCTTTCTTT
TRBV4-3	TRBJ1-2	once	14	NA	CASSQDTQGYGYTF	TGCGCCAGCAGCCAAGATACACAGGGCTATGGCTACACCTTC
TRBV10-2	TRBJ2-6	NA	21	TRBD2	CASSEDKRLAGEYSGANVLTF	TGCGCCAGCAGTGAAGATAAGAGGCTAGCGGGAGAATACTCTGGGGCCAACGTCCTGACTTTC
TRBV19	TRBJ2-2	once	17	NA	CASSFPPSLYPGGELFF	TGTGCCAGTAGTTTCCCTCCCTCTTTGTATCCGGGGGGGGAGCTGTTTTTT
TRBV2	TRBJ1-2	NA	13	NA	CASSGSVIYGYTF	TGTGCCAGCAGTGGCTCGGTCATCTATGGCTACACCTTC
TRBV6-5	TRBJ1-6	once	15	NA	CASSYQGQGNSPLHF	TGTGCCAGCAGTTACCAGGGGCAGGGGAATTCACCCCTCCACTTT
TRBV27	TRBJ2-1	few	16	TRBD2	CASGSRLSGSYNEQFF	TGTGCCAGCGGATCGCGGCTCAGCGGGAGTTACAATGAGCAGTTCTTC
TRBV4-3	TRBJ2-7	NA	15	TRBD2	CASSQGSGRGYEQYF	TGCGCCAGCAGCCAGGGTAGCGGGAGAGGATACGAGCAGTACTTC
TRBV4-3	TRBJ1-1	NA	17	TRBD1	CASSQEPTGGLNTEAFF	TGCGCCAGCAGCCAAGAGCCCACAGGGGGCTTGAACACTGAAGCTTTCTTT
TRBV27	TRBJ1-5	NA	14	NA	CASSNRHSNQPQHF	TGTGCCAGCAGCAACAGACATAGCAATCAGCCCCAGCATTTT